Following are 30 T cell receptor beta chains from one sample sequenced in a study of cytomegalovirus exposure and HLA in healthy donors (dated by TCRdb to 2015 to 2018). Library preparation employed the immunoSEQ multiplex PCR assay. The clones in this table, taken by TCRdb from immuneACCESS, are in-frame only. Not every clone is retained; where verified, under half of the shortfall comes from an unresolved V gene, and the cause of the rest is unknown. The sample profile shows fewer than 70,000 clones; approximately 92% of them were found once. 3% of the sample goes to the ten largest clones. The sample was PBMCs. The receptor source for this set is a man younger than 35 in good health and CMV-seronegative.

This chain links TRBV5-5 with TRBJ2-7, with a weak D call TRBD2 (5 bases). This CDR3 spans 14 amino acids. Germline V gene sequence: CDR1 SGHKS, CDR2 YYEKEE (reference sequence). V shed 3 bases and J shed 2 bases, with 12 bases lying between them. CDR3 amino acids: CASSSGLGTYEQYF. The CDR3, as DNA: TGTGCCAGCAGCTCAGGACTCGGGACCTACGAGCAGTACTTC.

The chain has TRBV2 and TRBJ2-2; 7 nucleotides match TRBD1. This CDR3 comprises 15 residues. V shed 5 bases and J 4 bases; nucleotides not matched to a gene: 7. Looked up from germline, CDR1 is SNHLY and CDR2 is FYNNEI. CDR3 in amino acids: CASSRGLMGTGELFF. CDR3 in DNA: TGTGCCAGCAGTAGGGGGCTGATGGGCACCGGGGAGCTGTTTTTT.

This chain uses TRBV10-3 with TRBJ2-5, with a possible D match to TRBD1 (5 bases). Trimming took off 6 bases at V and 4 bases at J, with 12 bases between the two ends. Germline loops: CDR1 ENHRY, CDR2 SYGVKD. This CDR3 contains 13 residues. CDR3 loop: CAIRGPVTETQYF. The DNA for the CDR3 is TGTGCCATCAGGGGGCCAGTTACAGAGACCCAGTACTTC.

This chain connects TRBV28 to TRBJ2-7, with TRBD2 matching 12 bases. The V and J ends lost 3 bases and 7 bases, in that order; junction bases with no gene match: 10. CDR1 is MDHEN, CDR2 SYDVKM, per germline. This CDR3 spans 16 amino acids. The CDR3 bases are TGTGCCAGCAGTTTTAGCCTAGCGGGAGGGCGGGGGGAGCAGTACTTC. It specifies CASSFSLAGGRGEQYF.

The J gene is TRBJ2-3, the V gene TRBV29-1; possible D gene TRBD1, 6 bases. The CDR3 consists of 14 residues. Trimming took 5 bases from V and 0 from J, leaving 12 bases between them. Germline values: CDR1 SQVTM, CDR2 ANQGSEA. The CDR3 sequence: CSVSQGLSTDTQYF. For the CDR3, the DNA is TGCAGCGTTTCCCAGGGGCTTAGCACAGATACGCAGTATTTT.

This clone was picked up one time. V gene TRBV7-9 combines with J gene TRBJ2-1; 10 positions match TRBD1. This CDR3 spans 11 amino acids. The V gene's germline CDR1 is SEHNR and CDR2 FQNEAQ (reference sequence). The ends lost 5 bases at V and 15 bases at J; junction bases unmatched: 4. This CDR3 is CASSEGQGRFF. CDR3 DNA: TGTGCCAGCAGCGAGGGACAGGGGAGGTTCTTC.

The chain recombines TRBV5-1 with TRBJ2-1, with 10 bases lining up with TRBD1. Per the germline V gene, CDR1 is SGHRS and CDR2 is YFSETQ. The J segment lost 9 bases and the V segment lost 5 bases, leaving 14 bases of the junction unmatched. This CDR3 contains 16 residues. The CDR3 here is CASSLMPGTGVSEQFF. DNA of the CDR3: TGCGCCAGCAGTTTGATGCCCGGGACAGGGGTTAGTGAGCAGTTCTTC.

The CDR3 DNA is TGCGCCAGCAGCTTAAACCGGGCCTACGAGCAGTACTTC. This sequence encodes CASSLNRAYEQYF. This sequence joins TRBV5-1 and TRBJ2-7, with no clear D. Germline-derived CDR1 and CDR2 are SGHRS and YFSETQ. V dropped 2 bases and J dropped 2 bases, with 8 bases sitting between them. The CDR3 totals 13 residues.

The J gene is TRBJ1-2, the V gene TRBV2; 7 bases fit TRBD1. Germline-derived CDR1 and CDR2 are SNHLY and FYNNEI. The CDR3 consists of 15 residues. Trimming removed 3 bases from V and 4 bases from J; junction bases left unmatched: 8. The CDR3 coding sequence is TGTGCCAGCAGTGATATGACAGGGCTCCTCTATGGCTACACCTTC. Translated: CASSDMTGLLYGYTF.

The J gene is TRBJ2-2, the V gene TRBV28, with D perhaps matching TRBD1 (6 bases). V shed 5 bases and J shed 1 base, with 11 bases lying between them. Germline values: CDR1 MDHEN, CDR2 SYDVKM. This CDR3 spans 15 amino acids. Here the CDR3 reads CASSHRDKNTGELFF. The CDR3, as DNA: TGTGCCAGCAGTCACCGGGACAAGAACACCGGGGAGCTGTTTTTT.

The chain is built from TRBV19 and TRBJ2-3; 7 bases match TRBD1. The trim removed 5 bases at V and 10 bases at J, leaving 12 bases unmatched. Germline lookup yields CDR1 LNHDA and CDR2 SQIVND (reference sequence). This CDR3 comprises 14 residues. The chain's CDR3 is CASSSGPTGKAQYF. The CDR3, as DNA: TGTGCCAGTAGTTCAGGGCCGACAGGGAAGGCGCAGTATTTT. The entire variable domain, with the rest obtained from reference TRBV19 and TRBJ2-3, is as follows: DGGITQSPKYLFRKEGQNVTLSCEQNLNHDAMYWYRQDPGQGLRLIYYSQIVNDFQKGDIAEGYSVSREKKESFPLTVTSAQKNPTAFYLCASSSGPTGKAQYFGPGTRLTVL.

This chain uses TRBV27 with TRBJ2-1, with D perhaps TRBD2 (6 bases). This CDR3 is built from 16 residues. The V gene lost 5 bases and the J gene lost 5 bases, with 19 bases spanning the gap. The germline V gene has CDR1 MNHEY and CDR2 SMNVEV (reference sequence). CDR3 nucleotides: TGTGCCAGCAGTCCCTCTGCGGGGATTCTTGACAATGAGCAGTTCTTC. Residues: CASSPSAGILDNEQFF.

The gene calls are TRBV27 and TRBJ1-5; D is perhaps TRBD1 (6 bases). The CDR3 covers 16 residues. The germline gives CDR1 MNHEY, CDR2 SMNVEV (reference sequence). The V end was cut by 5 bases, the J end by 2 bases, with 16 bases between. In nucleotides, the CDR3 is TGTGCCAGCAGTGCACTGACAGGATCGGGCAATCAGCCCCAGCATTTT. It translates to CASSALTGSGNQPQHF.

This chain connects TRBV28 to TRBJ1-5; possibly TRBD1 for D (6 bases). The V and J ends lost 4 bases and 0 bases respectively, with 13 bases between them. Germline V lookup: CDR1 MDHEN, CDR2 SYDVKM. The CDR3 is made up of 16 amino acids. In DNA, the CDR3 is TGTGCCAGCAGTTCCCCGACAGGACTTAGCAATCAGCCCCAGCATTTT. It yields the protein CASSSPTGLSNQPQHF.

This clone was found once. The chain carries TRBV19 and TRBJ2-1, with 9 bases fitting TRBD2. The germline V gene has CDR1 LNHDA and CDR2 SQIVND (reference sequence). The CDR3 has 16 residues. The J segment lost 10 bases and the V segment lost 2 bases, leaving 12 bases of the junction unmatched. The CDR3 sequence: CASSIWGGRAGGEQFF. For the CDR3, the DNA is TGTGCCAGTAGTATATGGGGCGGGAGGGCCGGTGGGGAGCAGTTCTTC.

This clone was recorded a few times. V usage is TRBV10-2 and J usage is TRBJ2-3; tentatively, D is TRBD2 (5 bases). From germline, CDR1 is WSHSY and CDR2 SAAADI. The V gene lost 4 bases and the J gene lost 5 bases, with 10 bases spanning the gap. The CDR3 is 13 amino acids. The CDR3 DNA reads TGCGCCAGCAGTGTGCTAGCAAGAGATACGCAGTATTTT. This translates into CASSVLARDTQYF.

V usage is TRBV19 and J usage is TRBJ2-5; possible D gene TRBD2, 6 bases. Germline V gives CDR1 LNHDA, CDR2 SQIVND (reference sequence). V was pared by 5 bases and J by 11 bases, with 18 bases between. This CDR3 is 13 amino acids long. This chain's CDR3 is CASSQRAGWEQYF. The CDR3 DNA is TGTGCCAGTAGTCAACGCGCGGGGTGGGAGCAGTACTTC.

This clone occurred once. This chain uses TRBV29-1 with TRBJ2-1; the match to TRBD2 covers 8 bases. V lost 5 bases to trimming and J lost 8 bases; unmatched junction nucleotides: 11. The CDR3 has 14 residues. Germline V CDR1 and CDR2: SQVTM, ANQGSEA. The CDR3 region has the DNA TGCAGCGTTTCCGGGACTAGTGGGTACGATGAGCAGTTCTTC. This encodes CSVSGTSGYDEQFF.

The chain links TRBV11-2 to TRBJ1-2; no reliable D call. The CDR3 extends over 11 amino acids. Germline lookup yields CDR1 SGHAT and CDR2 FQNNGV. V lost 1 base and J 8 bases, leaving 5 bases between the germline ends. CDR3 sequence (DNA): TGTGCCAGCAGCTTAGCTAGGGGCTACACCTTC. It encodes CASSLARGYTF.

The J gene is TRBJ2-1, the V gene TRBV9; 8 positions match TRBD2. Germline CDR1 is SGDLS and CDR2 is YYNGEE. The CDR3 sequence is 19 residues long. J gave up 6 bases and V 3 bases, and 20 bases lay outside the gene matches. CDR3 DNA: TGTGCCAGCAGCGCCAGCAATCATTTAGCGGGATTTCGGATCAATGAGCAGTTCTTC. Translated: CASSASNHLAGFRINEQFF.

The chain employs TRBV10-3 and TRBJ2-7; D is undetermined. The V end was cut by 5 bases, the J end by 4 bases, with 9 bases between. Germline CDR1 and CDR2: ENHRY and SYGVKD. The CDR3 has 12 residues. In DNA form, the CDR3 reads TGTGCCATCAGTCCATCCCGGTACGAGCAGTACTTC. Its protein product is CAISPSRYEQYF.

The chain recombines TRBV29-1 with TRBJ2-1; the match to TRBD1 covers 7 bases. The CDR3 loop spans 12 amino acids. J was trimmed by 6 bases and V by 7 bases; bases with no gene match: 6. Germline V gene data show CDR1 as SQVTM and CDR2 as ANQGSEA. The CDR3 DNA reads TGCAGCGCCAACAGGGGCCCCAATGAGCAGTTCTTC. This gives the protein CSANRGPNEQFF.

The genes are TRBV27 and TRBJ1-1; tentative D call: TRBD1 (5 bases). V was clipped by 2 bases and J by 4 bases, with 11 bases between them. The CDR3 has 14 amino acids. The V gene's germline CDR1 is MNHEY and CDR2 SMNVEV (reference sequence). The CDR3 DNA reads TGTGCCAGCAGTTTAGGTTGGGGCGGCACTGAAGCTTTCTTT. Its translation is CASSLGWGGTEAFF.

The rearrangement uses TRBV6-5 and TRBJ2-7, with a possible D match to TRBD2 (6 bases). Germline V gives CDR1 MNHEY, CDR2 SVGAGI. The CDR3 length is 13 residues. V lost 5 bases, J lost 2 bases, and 10 bases lay in between. CDR3 bases: TGTGCCAGCAGTCAGACTAGAACCTACGAGCAGTACTTC. This encodes CASSQTRTYEQYF.

The chain has TRBV15 and TRBJ1-2, with TRBD1 as a possible D gene (6 bases). The V and J ends lost 1 base and 2 bases respectively, with 14 bases between them. Germline V gene sequence: CDR1 LNHNV, CDR2 YYDKDF (reference sequence). The CDR3 length is 16 residues. In DNA form, the CDR3 reads TGTGCCACCAGCAGAGCCCGACAGGAAACGAACTATGGCTACACCTTC. Encoded protein: CATSRARQETNYGYTF.

This clone was detected only once. CDR3: CATSRWTATTDTQYF. The CDR3 DNA follows: TGTGCCACCAGCAGATGGACAGCGACCACAGATACGCAGTATTTT. The V and J genes are TRBV15 and TRBJ2-3, with D perhaps TRBD1 (6 bases). The CDR3 runs to 15 residues. Per germline, CDR1 LNHNV and CDR2 YYDKDF (reference sequence). V lost 2 bases, J lost 2 bases, and 11 bases lay in between.

V is TRBV7-9 and J is TRBJ2-1; TRBD1 agrees at 10 bases. Germline values: CDR1 SEHNR, CDR2 FQNEAQ (reference sequence). The V and J ends lost 5 bases and 5 bases, in that order; junction bases with no gene match: 12. This CDR3 region has 17 residues. CDR3 coding DNA: TGTGCCAGCAGCCCACTCCTCCGGGACAGGGGCCACAATGAGCAGTTCTTC. Translating gives CASSPLLRDRGHNEQFF.

This sequence joins TRBV4-2 and TRBJ2-1; 9 bases match TRBD1. CDR1 and CDR2 from the germline V gene are LGHNA and YNFKEQ. The V gene end was trimmed by 0 bases and the J gene end by 2 bases; junction bases not matched to a gene: 5. This CDR3 has 17 residues. CDR3 loop: CASSQDVGTGTYNEQFF. The CDR3 region has the DNA TGTGCCAGCAGCCAAGATGTGGGGACAGGGACCTACAATGAGCAGTTCTTC.

The chain uses TRBV7-2 and TRBJ2-1, with 7 bases identical to TRBD2. Germline-derived CDR1 and CDR2 are SGHTA and FQGNSA. With V trimmed by 5 bases and J by 2 bases, 9 bases remained unmatched. The CDR3 loop spans 16 amino acids. DNA of the CDR3: TGTGCCAGCAGCCAAGCGGGACTAAAACCCTACAATGAGCAGTTCTTC. This codes for CASSQAGLKPYNEQFF.

The chain has TRBV18 and TRBJ2-3; 8 bases fit TRBD2. The CDR3 contains 14 residues. CDR1 is KGHSH and CDR2 is LQKENI in the germline V gene. Unmatched junction bases numbered 2, after V lost 4 bases and J lost 2 bases. The CDR3 nucleotides are TGTGCCAGCTCACTGGGACTAGACACAGATACGCAGTATTTT. As protein: CASSLGLDTDTQYF.